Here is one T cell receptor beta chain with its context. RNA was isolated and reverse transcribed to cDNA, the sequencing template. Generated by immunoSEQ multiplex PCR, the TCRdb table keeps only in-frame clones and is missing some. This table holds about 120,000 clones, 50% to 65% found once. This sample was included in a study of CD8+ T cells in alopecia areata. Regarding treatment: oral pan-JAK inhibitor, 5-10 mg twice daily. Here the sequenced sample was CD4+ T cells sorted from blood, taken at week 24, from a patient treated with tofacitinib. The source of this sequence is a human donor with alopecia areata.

The CDR3 DNA sequence: TGTGCCAGCTCACTTTCAGAAGATCAGCCCCAGCATTTT. Amino acid sequence: CASSLSEDQPQHF. The chain couples TRBV18 to TRBJ1-5; D uncertain. Germline-derived CDR1 and CDR2 are KGHSH and LQKENI. This CDR3 comprises 13 residues. Trimming left V 4 bases short and J 5 bases short, with 9 bases between. Variable domain in full (rest from reference TRBV18 and TRBJ1-5): NAGVMQNPRHLVRRRGQEARLRCSPMKGHSHVYWYRQLPEEGLKFMVYLQKENIIDESGMPKERFSAEFPKEGPSILRIQQVVRGDSAAYFCASSLSEDQPQHFGDGTRLSIL.